This TCR beta chain was observed in a study of metastatic and nonmetastatic thyroid tumors. Study-level information: Where malignant and benign thyroid patients were concerned, repertoires were compared across blood and tumor or nodule tissue. General study findings and limits: As reported, TCR beta diversity in blood and tumor was significantly higher in malignant thyroid tumors than in benign nodules.

TCRdb reprocessed the PCR reads via MiXCR. This table has tens of thousands of clones, roughly 18% appearing once. This CDR3 is 14 amino acids long. Germline CDR1 MNHEY, CDR2 SMNVEV (reference sequence). Details on this clone: Its specificity is not known. One junction end disagrees with the germline gene, perhaps due to a read error.

The entire patient cohort was treatment-naive prior to thyroid surgery. This chain joins TRBV27 and TRBJ1-5; no clear D gene. The sample taken for sequencing was adjacent normal tissue. The receptor was derived from a male donor with papillary thyroid cancer or a benign thyroid nodule (not recorded which). Some clones in this sample may be carry-over from other donors' samples. The CDR3 DNA sequence: TGTGACAGCAGTTTCGGCCAGCGACAACAGCCCCAGGATTTT. It encodes CDSSFGQRQQPQDF.